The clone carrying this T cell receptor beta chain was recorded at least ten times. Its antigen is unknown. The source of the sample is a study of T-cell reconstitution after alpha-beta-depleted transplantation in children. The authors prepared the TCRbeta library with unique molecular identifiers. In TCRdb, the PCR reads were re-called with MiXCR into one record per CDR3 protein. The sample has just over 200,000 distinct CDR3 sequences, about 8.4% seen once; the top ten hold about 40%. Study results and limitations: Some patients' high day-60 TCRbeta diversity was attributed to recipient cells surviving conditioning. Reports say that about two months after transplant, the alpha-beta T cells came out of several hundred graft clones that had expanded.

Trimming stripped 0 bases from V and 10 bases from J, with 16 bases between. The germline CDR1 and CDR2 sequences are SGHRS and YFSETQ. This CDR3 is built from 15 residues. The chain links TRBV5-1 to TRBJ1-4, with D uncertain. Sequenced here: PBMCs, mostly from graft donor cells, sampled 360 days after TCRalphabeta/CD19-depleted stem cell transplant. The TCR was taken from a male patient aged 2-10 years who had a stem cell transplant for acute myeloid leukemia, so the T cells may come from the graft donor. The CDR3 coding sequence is TGCGCCAGCAGCTTGGTATCTGCCTTCGGTGGAAAACTGTTTTTT. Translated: CASSLVSAFGGKLFF. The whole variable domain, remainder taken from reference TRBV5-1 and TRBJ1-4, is KAGVTQTPRYLIKTRGQQVTLSCSPISGHRSVSWYQQTPGQGLQFLFEYFSETQRNKGNFPGRFSGRQFSNSRSEMNVSTLELGDSALYLCASSLVSAFGGKLFFGSGTQLSVL.